Described below is a single TCR beta chain sequence and its context. The data are from a study of T-cell memory formation after mild COVID-19. TCRdb analysed the 5' RACE reads with MiXCR anew, one entry per CDR3 protein. The sample contains hundreds of thousands of distinct CDR3 sequences, approximately 13% of which appear only once. The receptor was isolated from a man younger than 30 who had mild COVID-19 (a few samples of this study predate the infection). Cell type and time point are not known. Sequencing was performed on PBMCs or a T cell subset sorted from them (not recorded which).

The CDR3 sequence is CAISGWDYPDTQYF. The CDR3 DNA is TGTGCCATCAGTGGGTGGGACTATCCAGATACGCAGTATTTT. The J gene is TRBJ2-3, the V gene TRBV10-3; the match to TRBD2 covers 7 bases. Germline V lookup: CDR1 ENHRY, CDR2 SYGVKD. With V trimmed by 4 bases and J by 4 bases, 5 bases remained unmatched. The CDR3 runs to 14 residues.